This is a list of T cell receptor beta chains from one sample in a study of beta chain features in type 1 diabetes. Assay: immunoSEQ multiplex PCR; the TCRdb copy retains only in-frame clones and omits some. This table has roughly 730,000 clones, about an eighth appearing once. Sequenced input: naive CD4+ T cells from blood. Source of these receptors: a man between 18 and 35 years old with type 1 diabetes. CDR3s include the opening cysteine and the closing phenylalanine or tryptophan.

CDR3 protein,V gene
CASSSGTSGIGETQYF,TRBV5-1
CASSLEENYGYTF,TRBV28
CSVGQGNTEAFF,TRBV29-1
CASSLRRSGANVLTF,TRBV27
CASSFRQTGGYTF,TRBV28
CASSRTGRIPEAFF,TRBV19
CASSQDRGQGGGQPQHF,TRBV4-1
CASSVILDTQYF,TRBV9
CASRPTGVRETQYF,TRBV28
CASSPRTGNSGEQYF,TRBV6-5
CASSLAGVAKNIQYF,TRBV5-1
CASSPTSGPGSEKLFF,TRBV18
CASTRTGLGEKLFF,TRBV27
CASRGANYGYTF,TRBV9
CASSDRELYTQYF,TRBV6-5
CASSQVLGGAYADTQYF,TRBV4-1
CAWSGLYRVGTGTPEAFF,TRBV30
CASSPSRDLNEKLFF,TRBV7-9
CASSESTSGGIYNEQFF,TRBV10-1
CATDTGTSYERYF,TRBV10-3
CASSSGQGSLYTGELFF,TRBV7-9
CASYGTGTLEQYF,TRBV6-1
CASRPPFGSGELFF,TRBV6-5
CASSLRGGGTEAFF,TRBV7-2
CASSIWGQGVRQPQHF,TRBV19
CASTGHENTEAFF,TRBV12-5
CASSAGTGDSHQPQHF,TRBV5-1
CASSRDSGPQHF,TRBV4-1
CASSPRDTYSGNTIYF,TRBV7-9
CASRRGLNTEAFF,TRBV28
CASSFLTGENSPLHF,TRBV7-9
CASSPRQGRNTGELFF,TRBV28
CSVGTGGSYGYTF,TRBV29-1
CASSQDAWGGGLEQFF,TRBV14
CASSGGTGRDTEAFF,TRBV2
CATSRTGTGVVKTQYF,TRBV15
CASSLGVSGAETQYF,TRBV6-1
CSASGDRARVF,TRBV20-1
CASSQVPGARDTQYF,TRBV4-2
CASSLWRQIMNTEAFF,TRBV7-9
CASSPGLQGGTEAFF,TRBV18
CASSEGYRGGTEAFF,TRBV2
CASSGGASYEQYF,TRBV9
CASSDPPGPTGNIQYF,TRBV6-1
CASSPRTARVNTEAFF,TRBV14
CASSLGHLSTEAFF,TRBV6-5